This T cell receptor beta chain is drawn from a study of blood T cells in healthy people across ages. Combining a sample-barcoded 5' primer with a J-beta primer mix, a second PCR ran for roughly 7 to 11 cycles. TCRdb re-called the 5' RACE reads with MiXCR, one entry per CDR3 protein. The sample carries about 800,000 distinct CDR3 sequences, roughly 25% recorded once. The CDR3 consists of 13 residues. Germline V gene lookup returns CDR1 SQVTM and CDR2 ANQGSEA. Trimming removed 7 bases from V and 8 bases from J; junction bases left unmatched: 8. This sample also appeared in a second study, on T cells of mothers and their children.

This chain connects TRBV29-1 to TRBJ2-1, with 10 bases identical to TRBD1. This clonotype was obtained from a boy between 10 and 17 years old in good health. The sequenced sample was blood. This chain's CDR3 is CSAGTGVLYEQFF. The CDR3 DNA reads as TGCAGCGCGGGGACAGGGGTGCTCTATGAGCAGTTCTTC.